The 32 T cell receptor beta chains in this list originate from one sample, sequenced in a study of shared clonotypes between healthy human individuals (TCRdb year 2020). Library prep was done by the immunoSEQ multiplex PCR assay. As stored in TCRdb, this immuneACCESS dataset retains in-frame rearrangements with V and J assigned. A fraction of the clones does not appear; measured against another copy, unresolved V genes explain less than half of the discrepancy, and the remainder lacks a known reason. For this sample the table gives approximately 530,000 clones, of which 90% to 96% were detected only once. The ten largest clones capture less than 0.06% of the sample. Sample: naive CD4+ T cells sorted from blood. The sample's cell subset or site label is to be understood as: CD45RA+ positively selected. These receptors all come from a woman aged 25 to 39 in good health.

The chain joins TRBV29-1 to TRBJ2-1; the match to TRBD2 covers 8 bases. Germline V gives CDR1 SQVTM, CDR2 ANQGSEA. The ends lost 6 bases at V and 6 bases at J; junction bases unmatched: 10. The CDR3 loop spans 14 amino acids. CDR3 region: CSVTSGFSPNEQFF. The CDR3 coding sequence is TGCAGCGTCACTAGCGGTTTTAGTCCCAATGAGCAGTTCTTC.

The rearrangement links TRBV11-2 to TRBJ2-5; no clear D gene. The DNA end is more similar to TRBJ2-7, so the J call may be wrong. Germline CDR1 is SGHAT and CDR2 is FQNNGV. The CDR3 is 12 residues long. CDR3 residues: CASSQESYEQYF. CDR3 DNA sequence: TGTGCCAGCAGCCAGGAGAGCTACGAGCAGTACTTC.

This clone appeared a single time. The chain links TRBV5-1 to TRBJ2-7; 8 bases are a match to TRBD1. After removal of 4 bases from V and 2 bases from J, the junction contained 5 bases not matched to a gene. This CDR3 is 14 amino acids long. Germline assignment: CDR1 SGHRS and CDR2 YFSETQ. CDR3 coding DNA: TGCGCCAGCAGCCCGATGGGACAGGCCTACGAGCAGTACTTC. Protein product: CASSPMGQAYEQYF.

The chain has TRBV9 and TRBJ2-2; tentatively, D is TRBD2 (5 bases). The V gene lost 0 bases and the J gene lost 7 bases, with 16 bases spanning the gap. Per germline, CDR1 SGDLS and CDR2 YYNGEE. CDR3 length equals 16 residues. The CDR3 DNA is TGTGCCAGCAGCGTAGCTACGAGCAGAAGCGGCGGGGAGCTGTTTTTT. Amino acid sequence: CASSVATSRSGGELFF.

V usage is TRBV27 and J usage is TRBJ2-1; D uncertain. V was trimmed by 2 bases and J by 7 bases, leaving 12 bases between them. The CDR3 is 14 residues long. Per germline, CDR1 MNHEY and CDR2 SMNVEV (reference sequence). As DNA, the CDR3 is TGTGCCAGCAGTTTAAGGTTGTCTTTGAATGAGCAGTTCTTC. It is translated as CASSLRLSLNEQFF.

The rearrangement links TRBV10-3 to TRBJ2-1, with unresolved D. Trimming removed 2 bases at V and 0 bases at J, with 8 bases between. Germline CDR1 reads ENHRY; CDR2 reads SYGVKD. The length of the CDR3 is 15 residues. The DNA for the CDR3 is TGTGCCATCAGTGAGATGGCAGACTCCTACAATGAGCAGTTCTTC. Protein product: CAISEMADSYNEQFF.

The gene calls are TRBV4-2 and TRBJ2-1; tentatively, D is TRBD2 (5 bases). V was clipped by 1 base and J by 0 bases, with 16 bases between them. The CDR3 contains 18 residues. The V gene's germline CDR1 is LGHNA and CDR2 YNFKEQ. Here the CDR3 DNA reads TGTGCCAGCAGCCAAGTAAGTCAAGCGGATAGCTCCTACAATGAGCAGTTCTTC. This sequence encodes CASSQVSQADSSYNEQFF.

The chain joins TRBV5-1 to TRBJ2-7; a possible D gene is TRBD1 (6 bases). The CDR3 is made up of 14 amino acids. Trimming removed 3 bases from V and 0 bases from J, with 10 bases in between. In germline, CDR1 is SGHRS, CDR2 YFSETQ. CDR3 loop: CASSSRDNSYEQYF. The CDR3 DNA reads TGCGCCAGCAGCTCCCGGGACAACTCCTACGAGCAGTACTTC.

V and J are TRBV29-1 and TRBJ2-5; D is ambiguous. The V and J ends lost 4 bases and 2 bases respectively, with 14 bases between them. Germline CDR1 and CDR2: SQVTM and ANQGSEA. The CDR3 consists of 14 residues. In nucleotides, the CDR3 is TGCAGCGTTGCTAGTCGCTTGAGGCAAGAGACCCAGTACTTC. Residues: CSVASRLRQETQYF. The whole variable domain, remainder taken from reference TRBV29-1 and TRBJ2-5, is SAVISQKPSRDICQRGTSLTIQCQVDSQVTMMFWYRQQPGQSLTLIATANQGSEATYESGFVIDKFPISRPNLTFSTLTVSNMSPEDSSIYLCSVASRLRQETQYFGPGTRLLVL.

The J gene is TRBJ2-7, the V gene TRBV10-3, with D tentatively TRBD1 or TRBD2 (6 bases each). Between the trimmed V and J ends, which lost 5 bases and 0 bases, there was a span of 20 bases. The CDR3 is made up of 17 amino acids. Looked up from germline, CDR1 is ENHRY and CDR2 is SYGVKD. CDR3 in amino acids: CAISPGGLADSSYEQYF. DNA of the CDR3: TGTGCCATCAGTCCTGGGGGGCTAGCCGACAGCTCCTACGAGCAGTACTTC.

The rearrangement links TRBV4-2 to TRBJ2-5, with D uncertain. CDR1 is LGHNA, CDR2 YNFKEQ, per germline. Trimming took off 0 bases at V and 1 base at J, with 9 bases between the two ends. The CDR3 spans 15 residues. The CDR3 nucleotides are TGTGCCAGCAGCCAAGAACAACAGTCCCAAGAGACCCAGTACTTC. Translating gives CASSQEQQSQETQYF.

The CDR3 nucleotides are TGTGCCAGCAGTTTAGCAGTAGCGGGGGGCTACGAGCAGTACTTC. It translates to CASSLAVAGGYEQYF. V and J are TRBV28 and TRBJ2-7; 10 bases match TRBD2. Germline CDR1 is MDHEN and CDR2 is SYDVKM. V shed 2 bases, J shed 3 bases, and the junction held 4 bases outside the gene matches. This CDR3 comprises 15 residues. Drawing the rest from reference TRBV28 and TRBJ2-7, the complete variable domain is DVKVTQSSRYLVKRTGEKVFLECVQDMDHENMFWYRQDPGLGLRLIYFSYDVKMKEKGDIPEGYSVSREKKERFSLILESASTNQTSMYLCASSLAVAGGYEQYFGPGTRLTVT.

The rearrangement links TRBV7-8 to TRBJ2-1, with 9 bases aligning to TRBD2. With 6 bases clipped from V and 0 bases from J, the junction kept 9 bases outside the gene matches. From germline, CDR1 is SGHVS and CDR2 FQNEAQ. The CDR3 spans 17 residues. CDR3 sequence reads: CASSKPGLASSYNEQFF. The CDR3 DNA reads as TGTGCCAGCAGTAAACCGGGACTAGCAAGCTCCTACAATGAGCAGTTCTTC.

The chain joins TRBV2 to TRBJ1-2; maybe TRBD1 (5 bases). The CDR3 totals 16 residues. Germline lookup yields CDR1 SNHLY and CDR2 FYNNEI. Trimming took 1 base from V and 2 from J, leaving 14 bases between them. The DNA of the CDR3 is TGTGCCAGCAGTGAAGGCGTAGGGAGGGGAAACTATGGCTACACCTTC. Residues: CASSEGVGRGNYGYTF.

This clone was seen a single time. J is TRBJ2-3 and V is TRBV7-9; TRBD2 matches at 9 bases. The CDR3 consists of 18 residues. Unmatched junction bases numbered 13, after V lost 4 bases and J lost 2 bases. Germline CDR1 reads SEHNR; CDR2 reads FQNEAQ (reference sequence). CDR3 amino acids: CASSWGTSPEPDTDTQYF. Here the CDR3 DNA reads TGTGCCAGCAGCTGGGGGACTAGCCCCGAGCCGGACACAGATACGCAGTATTTT.

The rearrangement links TRBV19 to TRBJ2-7; 9 nucleotides match TRBD2. Germline CDR1 reads LNHDA; CDR2 reads SQIVND (reference sequence). The CDR3 loop spans 16 amino acids. With 1 base clipped from V and 6 bases from J, the junction kept 10 bases outside the gene matches. In DNA form, the CDR3 reads TGTGCCAGTAGTATAGGGACTAGCGTTCGAGCAGCCGAGCAGTACTTC. As protein: CASSIGTSVRAAEQYF.

V usage is TRBV6-1 and J usage is TRBJ1-2, with 7 bases that match TRBD1. From germline, CDR1 is MNHNS and CDR2 SASEGT. Unmatched junction bases numbered 6, after V lost 8 bases and J lost 0 bases. CDR3 length equals 14 residues. CDR3 residues: CASRSGTANYGYTF. CDR3 in DNA: TGTGCCAGCCGAAGCGGGACAGCTAACTATGGCTACACCTTC.

The chain is built from TRBV6-4 and TRBJ2-1; 11 bases match TRBD2. V dropped 8 bases and J dropped 9; count of bases not matched to a gene: 12. Germline V gives CDR1 MRHNA, CDR2 SNTAGT. The CDR3 is made up of 15 amino acids. The CDR3 loop reads CASGIAGGVASEQFF. Here the CDR3 DNA reads TGTGCCAGCGGTATAGCGGGAGGGGTTGCGAGTGAGCAGTTCTTC.

The J gene is TRBJ2-3, the V gene TRBV5-1, with 12 nucleotides matching TRBD2. The ends lost 4 bases at V and 6 bases at J; junction bases unmatched: 3. Germline-derived CDR1 and CDR2 are SGHRS and YFSETQ. The CDR3 is made up of 14 amino acids. CDR3 sequence reads: CASSQGTSGDTQYF. The CDR3 DNA reads as TGCGCCAGCAGCCAAGGGACTAGCGGGGATACGCAGTATTTT.

The chain is built from TRBV23-1 and TRBJ2-7, with 7 bases matching TRBD2. TRBV23-1 qualifies as an ORF whose function is uncertain. V trimming: 6 bases; J trimming: 6 bases; junction bases outside the gene matches: 14. The CDR3 runs to 15 residues. The CDR3 loop is CASRLEGREICEQYF. The CDR3 DNA reads as TGCGCCAGCAGACTTGAAGGGCGGGAGATTTGCGAGCAGTACTTC.

This rearrangement joins TRBV7-2 to TRBJ2-7, with TRBD1 as a possible D gene (6 bases). Trimming left V 2 bases short and J 2 bases short, with 10 bases between. The CDR3 has 14 residues. Germline V lookup: CDR1 SGHTA, CDR2 FQGNSA. DNA of the CDR3: TGTGCCAGCAGCTTAACAGGGTCCACCTACGAGCAGTACTTC. This sequence encodes CASSLTGSTYEQYF.

Notes on this clone: The same CDR3 also results from other DNA sequences found in this sample. The rearrangement links TRBV5-1 to TRBJ1-3; the D is unclear. The CDR3 is 12 residues long. Trimming left V 4 bases short and J 7 bases short, with 9 bases between. CDR1 is SGHRS and CDR2 is YFSETQ in the germline V gene. The CDR3 here is CASSRSGNTIYF. In DNA form, the CDR3 reads TGCGCCAGCAGCCGGTCGGGGAACACCATATATTTT.

J is TRBJ2-5 and V is TRBV19; TRBD2 aligns across 13 bases. The CDR3 loop spans 14 amino acids. The V gene end was trimmed by 4 bases and the J gene end by 11 bases; junction bases not matched to a gene: 7. Per germline, CDR1 LNHDA and CDR2 SQIVND (reference sequence). The CDR3 DNA is TGTGCCAGTAGTAAACCGGGACTAGCGGGGTCGCAGTACTTC. Its protein product is CASSKPGLAGSQYF.

The chain links TRBV7-8 to TRBJ2-7, with D possibly matching TRBD1 (5 bases). This CDR3 comprises 14 residues. V shed 5 bases and J shed 4 bases, with 15 bases lying between them. CDR1 and CDR2 (germline): SGHVS, FQNEAQ. CDR3: CASSLVWRQYEQYF. Here the CDR3 DNA reads TGTGCCAGCAGCCTCGTGTGGAGACAGTACGAGCAGTACTTC.

The genes are TRBV27 and TRBJ2-5; either TRBD1 or TRBD2 may supply D (5 bases each). This CDR3 comprises 14 residues. Between the trimmed V and J ends, which lost 4 bases and 1 base, there was a span of 10 bases. Germline V CDR1 and CDR2: MNHEY, SMNVEV (reference sequence). Here the CDR3 DNA reads TGTGCCAGCAGTTCCTGGGACGGCCAAGAGACCCAGTACTTC. As protein: CASSSWDGQETQYF.

This chain links TRBV5-1 with TRBJ2-6; a possible D gene is TRBD1 (5 bases). CDR1 is SGHRS, CDR2 YFSETQ, per germline. The CDR3 sequence is 16 residues long. V dropped 4 bases and J dropped 4 bases, with 15 bases sitting between them. In DNA, the CDR3 is TGCGCCAGCAGCCTTGATAGGGGCCCAGGGGCCAACGTCCTGACTTTC. Translating it yields CASSLDRGPGANVLTF. The full variable domain, its missing parts supplied by reference TRBV5-1 and TRBJ2-6, is KAGVTQTPRYLIKTRGQQVTLSCSPISGHRSVSWYQQTPGQGLQFLFEYFSETQRNKGNFPGRFSGRQFSNSRSEMNVSTLELGDSALYLCASSLDRGPGANVLTFGAGSRLTVL.

The V gene is TRBV11-3, the J gene TRBJ2-3; no reliable D call. V lost 5 bases to trimming and J lost 4 bases, with 10 bases between them. This CDR3 contains 13 residues. Germline values: CDR1 SGHNT, CDR2 YENEEA. In DNA form, the CDR3 reads TGTGCCAGCAGCACGGGCGTAGCAGATACGCAGTATTTT. Protein product: CASSTGVADTQYF. Filled out from reference TRBV11-3 and TRBJ2-3, the complete variable domain reads EAGVVQSPRYKIIEKKQPVAFWCNPISGHNTLYWYLQNLGQGPELLIRYENEEAVDDSQLPKDRFSAERLKGVDSTLKIQPAELGDSAVYLCASSTGVADTQYFGPGTRLTVL.

The chain couples TRBV5-6 to TRBJ2-3; maybe TRBD2 (5 bases). Trimming shortened V by 4 bases and J by 0 bases, and 15 bases separated the two germline ends. The germline gives CDR1 SGHDT, CDR2 YYEEEE. The CDR3 sequence is 16 residues long. CDR3 nucleotide sequence: TGTGCCAGCAGCCAAACACTAGACCCTAGCACAGATACGCAGTATTTT. Encoded protein: CASSQTLDPSTDTQYF.

The V gene is TRBV10-3, the J gene TRBJ2-1, with D perhaps TRBD2 (6 bases). Germline CDR1 ENHRY, CDR2 SYGVKD. The CDR3 is 13 amino acids. Trimming removed 8 bases from V and 10 bases from J, with 18 bases in between. CDR3 in amino acids: CAIGRTTAGEQFF. In nucleotides, the CDR3 is TGTGCCATCGGCAGGACTACCGCTGGGGAGCAGTTCTTC.

The rearrangement joins TRBV7-3 to TRBJ2-5; D remains unclear. CDR1 and CDR2 from the germline V gene are SGHTA and FQGTGA. The CDR3 runs to 13 residues. The ends were cut back, 0 bases at V and 5 bases at J, with 7 bases in the middle. CDR3 amino acids: CASSLTSGETQYF. CDR3 sequence (DNA): TGTGCCAGCAGCTTAACGTCCGGGGAGACCCAGTACTTC.

V gene TRBV4-1 combines with J gene TRBJ1-5; D is unclear. V was pared by 3 bases and J by 5 bases, with 20 bases between. CDR3 length: 17 residues. Germline V gene data show CDR1 as MGHRA and CDR2 as YSYEKL. CDR3 DNA: TGCGCCAGCAGCCAGCAGCCGGAGACAACCTCCTATCAGCCCCAGCATTTT. Its translation is CASSQQPETTSYQPQHF.

This chain connects TRBV11-2 to TRBJ1-1; 10 bases line up with TRBD1. Germline V gene sequence: CDR1 SGHAT, CDR2 FQNNGV. This CDR3 is built from 15 residues. V dropped 0 bases and J dropped 5; count of bases not matched to a gene: 3. In DNA form, the CDR3 reads TGTGCCAGCAGCTTAGAGGACAGGGGGGTAACTGAAGCTTTCTTT. Encoded protein: CASSLEDRGVTEAFF. Based on the CDR3 plus reference TRBV11-2 and TRBJ1-1, the full variable domain is EAGVAQSPRYKIIEKRQSVAFWCNPISGHATLYWYQQILGQGPKLLIQFQNNGVVDDSQLPKDRFSAERLKGVDSTLKIQPAKLEDSAVYLCASSLEDRGVTEAFFGQGTRLTVV.